This TCR beta chain was captured in a study of identical twins. Overall study findings and caveats: Beta out-of-frame sequences showed weaker excess twin sharing. Cord blood beta clonotypes present at high abundance carried fewer insertions; no such pattern appeared in memory repertoires.

This clonotype was recorded a few times. Its antigen is unidentified. This CDR3 has 13 amino acids. Per the germline V gene, CDR1 is MDHEN and CDR2 is SYDVKM. The V and J ends lost 7 bases and 1 base respectively, with 9 bases between them. Template switching added a universal primer site; cDNA carried unique molecular identifiers. Each CDR3 protein gets one entry after TCRdb re-called the 5' RACE reads with MiXCR. The data show around 470,000 distinct CDR3 sequences, 12% to 15% seen once. These same data were also listed under a study on yellow fever vaccine responses in identical twins. According to that study: Twins' vaccine T cell response reportedly gave the appearance of partial convergence and partial personalization.

The clonotype originates from a woman aged 18-29 years in good health. This rearrangement joins TRBV28 to TRBJ2-3; D is undetermined. The specimen was CD4+ T cells sorted from blood. The CDR3, as DNA: TGTGCCAGCAACCTTATGGGCACAGATACGCAGTATTTT. Amino acids: CASNLMGTDTQYF.